The entry below gives a single TCR beta chain sequence along with its context. The data were obtained in a study of blood T cells in healthy people across ages. In the study overall: Template switching retrieved approximately one barcoded beta molecule for each two T cells.

The authors ran a second PCR of 7 to 11 cycles using a sample-barcoded 5' primer and a J-beta primer mix. A tag from a template-switch adaptor with 12 random nucleotides marked each cDNA molecule. Using its own MiXCR run on the 5' RACE reads, TCRdb lists one record per CDR3 protein. The table has about 810,000 distinct CDR3 sequences, about 37% seen once; the top ten hold 13%. CDR1 and CDR2 (germline): SGDLS, YYNGEE. The V end lost 1 base, the J end lost 8 bases, and 10 bases lay between the germline ends. The CDR3 totals 12 residues. The chain recombines TRBV9 with TRBJ2-7; D possibly uses TRBD1 or TRBD2 (5 bases each). Sequencing input: blood. This receptor was identified in a man between 18 and 29 years old in good health. Here the CDR3 reads CASSVIRGQQYF. The CDR3 nucleotides are TGTGCCAGCAGCGTAATTCGGGGACAGCAGTACTTC.